What follows are 21 T cell receptor beta chains derived from one specimen sequenced in a study of blood T cell repertoires in COVID-19. The table came from immunoSEQ multiplex PCR; TCRdb's copy has only in-frame clones and leaves some out. This table holds about 140,000 clones, 65% to 90% found once. Sequencing was performed on peripheral blood. The receptors were sampled from a man aged 50 to 59 with acute or convalescent COVID-19.

V gene TRBV7-9 combines with J gene TRBJ1-5; D remains ambiguous. The germline gives CDR1 SEHNR, CDR2 FQNEAQ (reference sequence). The germline V and J ends were trimmed by 1 base and 2 bases, with 18 bases remaining between them. The CDR3 is 18 residues long. The CDR3: CASSLGRSVPGGNQPQHF. In DNA form, the CDR3 reads TGTGCCAGCAGCTTAGGAAGATCTGTCCCCGGTGGCAATCAGCCCCAGCATTTT.

The chain joins TRBV11-1 to TRBJ2-3, with 7 bases that match TRBD2. The CDR3 loop spans 16 amino acids. The V gene's germline CDR1 is SGHAT and CDR2 FQDESV (reference sequence). V gave up 1 base and J gave up 5 bases; unmatched junction bases: 9. For the CDR3, the DNA is TGTGCCAGCAGCTTAGTGGGCGCGGGAGTAGGAGATACGCAGTATTTT. Amino acid sequence: CASSLVGAGVGDTQYF. The variable domain in full, completed from reference TRBV11-1 and TRBJ2-3, reads EAEVAQSPRYKITEKSQAVAFWCDPISGHATLYWYRQILGQGPELLVQFQDESVVDDSQLPKDRFSAERLKGVDSTLKIQPAELGDSAMYLCASSLVGAGVGDTQYFGPGTRLTVL.

V gene TRBV12-3 or TRBV12-4 combines with J gene TRBJ1-1, with a possible D match to TRBD1 (6 bases). This CDR3 contains 13 residues. V lost 6 bases and J lost 1, with 9 bases in between. This chain's CDR3 is CASRDSWNTEAFF. Here the CDR3 DNA reads TGTGCCAGCAGGGACAGTTGGAACACTGAAGCTTTCTTT.

The gene calls are TRBV6-5 and TRBJ2-3, with 13 positions matching TRBD2. The CDR3 contains 15 residues. Germline CDR1 MNHEY, CDR2 SVGAGI. V was clipped by 4 bases and J by 4 bases; unmatched bases: 2. The chain's CDR3 is CASSWGLAGSDTQYF. The CDR3 DNA reads as TGTGCCAGCAGTTGGGGACTAGCGGGATCAGATACGCAGTATTTT.

The chain recombines TRBV11-2 with TRBJ1-6; no definite D call. V gave up 1 base and J gave up 0 bases, with 7 bases separating them. Looked up from germline, CDR1 is SGHAT and CDR2 is FQNNGV. There are 16 residues in the CDR3. CDR3 sequence: CASSLGQSSYNSPLHF. The CDR3 DNA sequence: TGTGCCAGCAGCTTAGGACAAAGCTCCTATAATTCACCCCTCCACTTT. Full variable domain (rest looked up from reference TRBV11-2 and TRBJ1-6): EAGVAQSPRYKIIEKRQSVAFWCNPISGHATLYWYQQILGQGPKLLIQFQNNGVVDDSQLPKDRFSAERLKGVDSTLKIQPAKLEDSAVYLCASSLGQSSYNSPLHFGNGTRLTVT.

This sequence joins TRBV6-2 or TRBV6-3 and TRBJ2-1; D perhaps matches TRBD2 (5 bases). The CDR3 covers 14 residues. Trimming cost V 4 bases and J 7 bases, with 14 bases left between them. Per the germline V gene, CDR1 is MNHEY and CDR2 is SVGEGT. The CDR3 DNA reads TGTGCCAGCAGTTCCTCATCACGCGGGAATGAGCAGTTCTTC. Its translation is CASSSSSRGNEQFF.

This rearrangement joins TRBV28 to TRBJ2-7; D not resolved. Trimming pared 3 bases from V and 3 bases from J, leaving 6 bases between. CDR3 size: 12 residues. CDR1 MDHEN and CDR2 SYDVKM come from the germline V gene. The DNA for the CDR3 is TGTGCCAGCAGTTTGAGTTTCTACGAGCAGTACTTC. Protein product: CASSLSFYEQYF.

The rearrangement links TRBV18 to TRBJ1-1; 8 bases match TRBD1. Germline CDR1 is KGHSH and CDR2 is LQKENI. Trimming removed 6 bases from V and 6 bases from J; junction bases left unmatched: 15. The CDR3 covers 16 residues. For the CDR3, the DNA is TGTGCCAGCTCCCGGACAGGGAGTACGACGATCGCTGAAGCTTTCTTT. Encoded protein: CASSRTGSTTIAEAFF.

The chain links TRBV4-1 to TRBJ1-1; D gene uncertain. Trimming removed 0 bases at V and 0 bases at J, with 2 bases between. Germline V gene sequence: CDR1 MGHRA, CDR2 YSYEKL. This CDR3 is 13 amino acids long. This CDR3 reads CASSQDVNTEAFF. The CDR3 nucleotides read TGCGCCAGCAGCCAAGACGTGAACACTGAAGCTTTCTTT.

The rearrangement uses TRBV12-3 or TRBV12-4 and TRBJ2-2; D gene ambiguous. Trimming cost V 5 bases and J 5 bases, with 6 bases left between them. The CDR3 is 12 amino acids. CDR3 residues: CASSQQTGELFF. As DNA, the CDR3 is TGTGCCAGCAGTCAACAAACCGGGGAGCTGTTTTTT.

This clone was detected once. The chain employs TRBV19 and TRBJ1-5; tentatively, D is TRBD1 (5 bases). Looked up from germline, CDR1 is LNHDA and CDR2 is SQIVND (reference sequence). Trimming left V 6 bases short and J 8 bases short, with 17 bases between. This CDR3 is built from 14 residues. CDR3 residues: CASRGPIGGEPQHF. In DNA form, the CDR3 reads TGTGCCAGTAGGGGACCCATCGGAGGGGAGCCCCAGCATTTT.

The chain is built from TRBV6-4 and TRBJ2-3; tentatively, D is TRBD2 (6 bases). Germline V gene sequence: CDR1 MRHNA, CDR2 SNTAGT. V lost 3 bases and J 0 bases, leaving 10 bases between the germline ends. The CDR3 contains 15 residues. CDR3 sequence: CASSETAGSTDTQYF. CDR3 coding DNA: TGTGCCAGCAGTGAAACAGCGGGCAGCACAGATACGCAGTATTTT.

The chain links TRBV19 to TRBJ1-2, with a tentative D call TRBD1 (5 bases). The germline V and J ends were trimmed by 4 bases and 2 bases, with 14 bases remaining between them. This CDR3 spans 15 amino acids. CDR1 and CDR2 from the germline V gene are LNHDA and SQIVND (reference sequence). The CDR3 region is CASSRPRTPNYGYTF. CDR3 nucleotide sequence: TGTGCCAGTAGTAGACCGCGGACACCGAACTATGGCTACACCTTC.

This chain uses TRBV5-5 with TRBJ2-7; no reliable D call. CDR3 length: 15 residues. V lost 0 bases to trimming and J lost 0 bases, with 10 bases between them. CDR1 and CDR2 from the germline V gene are SGHKS and YYEKEE (reference sequence). CDR3 in DNA: TGTGCCAGCAGCTTGGAGGCGGAAAGCTCCTACGAGCAGTACTTC. It yields the protein CASSLEAESSYEQYF.

The rearrangement joins TRBV2 to TRBJ1-1; D is perhaps TRBD1 (5 bases). V was cut by 6 bases and J by 5 bases, with 16 bases left in between. CDR1 is SNHLY and CDR2 is FYNNEI in the germline V gene. This CDR3 has 14 amino acids. The CDR3: CASRGPQRGTEAFF. CDR3 DNA: TGTGCCAGCAGGGGACCCCAGCGGGGAACTGAAGCTTTCTTT. The whole variable domain, filled in from reference TRBV2 and TRBJ1-1, reads EPEVTQTPSHQVTQMGQEVILRCVPISNHLYFYWYRQILGQKVEFLVSFYNNEISEKSEIFDDQFSVERPDGSNFTLKIRSTKLEDSAMYFCASRGPQRGTEAFFGQGTRLTVV.

This clone was seen once. The chain employs TRBV9 and TRBJ2-1, with 10 bases matching TRBD2. In germline, CDR1 is SGDLS, CDR2 YYNGEE. CDR3 size: 15 residues. The V segment lost 2 bases and the J segment 4 bases; nucleotides outside the gene matches: 3. This CDR3 reads CASSVTSGHYNEQFF. The CDR3 nucleotides are TGTGCCAGCAGCGTGACTAGCGGGCATTACAATGAGCAGTTCTTC.

The genes are TRBV15 and TRBJ1-1; 8 nucleotides agree with TRBD1. The CDR3 loop spans 14 amino acids. Germline V CDR1 and CDR2: LNHNV, YYDKDF (reference sequence). V shed 1 base and J 11 bases; nucleotides not matched to a gene: 9. The CDR3 is CATSRAGGPLSAFF. DNA of the CDR3: TGTGCCACCAGCAGAGCAGGGGGCCCATTGAGTGCTTTCTTT.

The V and J genes are TRBV2 and TRBJ1-2; 9 nucleotides line up with TRBD1. Germline loops: CDR1 SNHLY, CDR2 FYNNEI. V shed 6 bases and J 6 bases; nucleotides not matched to a gene: 5. This CDR3 has 13 amino acids. CDR3 sequence: CASRLQGADGYTF. DNA of the CDR3: TGTGCCAGCAGGCTACAGGGGGCGGATGGCTACACCTTC.

This clone was seen only once. The rearrangement links TRBV5-5 to TRBJ2-7, with 9 bases aligning to TRBD2. V lost 0 bases and J lost 5; bases outside the gene matches: 9. The CDR3 covers 16 residues. In germline, CDR1 is SGHKS, CDR2 YYEKEE (reference sequence). CDR3 nucleotides: TGTGCCAGCAGCTTGGTCCCGGGACTAGCCGCGGACGAGCAGTACTTC. Its translation: CASSLVPGLAADEQYF. Full variable domain (rest looked up from reference TRBV5-5 and TRBJ2-7): DAGVTQSPTHLIKTRGQQVTLRCSPISGHKSVSWYQQVLGQGPQFIFQYYEKEERGRGNFPDRFSARQFPNYSSELNVNALLLGDSALYLCASSLVPGLAADEQYFGPGTRLTVT.

The gene calls are TRBV24-1 and TRBJ2-2, with 10 bases lining up with TRBD1. Per the germline V gene, CDR1 is KGHDR and CDR2 is SFDVKD. V lost 7 bases to trimming and J lost 3 bases; unmatched junction nucleotides: 7. The CDR3 is made up of 16 amino acids. The CDR3 is CATSGPGQGHTGELFF. The CDR3, as DNA: TGTGCCACCAGCGGACCGGGACAGGGGCACACCGGGGAGCTGTTTTTT.

The gene calls are TRBV19 and TRBJ2-1; a possible D gene is TRBD2 (6 bases). Trimming took off 3 bases at V and 5 bases at J, with 11 bases between the two ends. CDR1 LNHDA and CDR2 SQIVND come from the germline V gene (reference sequence). The CDR3 runs 14 residues. CDR3 amino acids: CASSILGTDNEQFF. DNA of the CDR3: TGTGCCAGTAGTATTCTCGGGACTGACAATGAGCAGTTCTTC.